This T cell receptor beta chain was recovered during a study of T cell responses to AZD1222 COVID-19 vaccine. TCRdb's copy holds only in-frame clones and misses some; the assay was immunoSEQ multiplex PCR. The sample has about 150,000 clones; about 91% are singletons. As regards this clone: The antigen is unknown.

The V end was cut by 5 bases, the J end by 5 bases, with 10 bases between. Looked up from germline, CDR1 is MNHEY and CDR2 is SMNVEV (reference sequence). This CDR3 is 13 amino acids long. General observations from the study: Unmutated variant regions are reportedly targeted by nearly half of spike-specific TCRs. Repertoires were obtained only post-peak T cell response. Clonal diversity was possibly underestimated, and the donors were mostly white British, with more females. CD4 TCRs linked to vaccination spanned spike, dominating at 160-218 and 743-854.

The clonotype was recovered from an adult in good health. The V gene is TRBV27, the J gene TRBJ2-1; possibly TRBD1 for D (6 bases). The sequencing used peripheral blood, collected on day 0 of MenACWY control vaccination. CDR3 bases: TGTGCCAGCAGTCCACGGACAGACAATGAGCAGTTCTTC. It specifies CASSPRTDNEQFF.